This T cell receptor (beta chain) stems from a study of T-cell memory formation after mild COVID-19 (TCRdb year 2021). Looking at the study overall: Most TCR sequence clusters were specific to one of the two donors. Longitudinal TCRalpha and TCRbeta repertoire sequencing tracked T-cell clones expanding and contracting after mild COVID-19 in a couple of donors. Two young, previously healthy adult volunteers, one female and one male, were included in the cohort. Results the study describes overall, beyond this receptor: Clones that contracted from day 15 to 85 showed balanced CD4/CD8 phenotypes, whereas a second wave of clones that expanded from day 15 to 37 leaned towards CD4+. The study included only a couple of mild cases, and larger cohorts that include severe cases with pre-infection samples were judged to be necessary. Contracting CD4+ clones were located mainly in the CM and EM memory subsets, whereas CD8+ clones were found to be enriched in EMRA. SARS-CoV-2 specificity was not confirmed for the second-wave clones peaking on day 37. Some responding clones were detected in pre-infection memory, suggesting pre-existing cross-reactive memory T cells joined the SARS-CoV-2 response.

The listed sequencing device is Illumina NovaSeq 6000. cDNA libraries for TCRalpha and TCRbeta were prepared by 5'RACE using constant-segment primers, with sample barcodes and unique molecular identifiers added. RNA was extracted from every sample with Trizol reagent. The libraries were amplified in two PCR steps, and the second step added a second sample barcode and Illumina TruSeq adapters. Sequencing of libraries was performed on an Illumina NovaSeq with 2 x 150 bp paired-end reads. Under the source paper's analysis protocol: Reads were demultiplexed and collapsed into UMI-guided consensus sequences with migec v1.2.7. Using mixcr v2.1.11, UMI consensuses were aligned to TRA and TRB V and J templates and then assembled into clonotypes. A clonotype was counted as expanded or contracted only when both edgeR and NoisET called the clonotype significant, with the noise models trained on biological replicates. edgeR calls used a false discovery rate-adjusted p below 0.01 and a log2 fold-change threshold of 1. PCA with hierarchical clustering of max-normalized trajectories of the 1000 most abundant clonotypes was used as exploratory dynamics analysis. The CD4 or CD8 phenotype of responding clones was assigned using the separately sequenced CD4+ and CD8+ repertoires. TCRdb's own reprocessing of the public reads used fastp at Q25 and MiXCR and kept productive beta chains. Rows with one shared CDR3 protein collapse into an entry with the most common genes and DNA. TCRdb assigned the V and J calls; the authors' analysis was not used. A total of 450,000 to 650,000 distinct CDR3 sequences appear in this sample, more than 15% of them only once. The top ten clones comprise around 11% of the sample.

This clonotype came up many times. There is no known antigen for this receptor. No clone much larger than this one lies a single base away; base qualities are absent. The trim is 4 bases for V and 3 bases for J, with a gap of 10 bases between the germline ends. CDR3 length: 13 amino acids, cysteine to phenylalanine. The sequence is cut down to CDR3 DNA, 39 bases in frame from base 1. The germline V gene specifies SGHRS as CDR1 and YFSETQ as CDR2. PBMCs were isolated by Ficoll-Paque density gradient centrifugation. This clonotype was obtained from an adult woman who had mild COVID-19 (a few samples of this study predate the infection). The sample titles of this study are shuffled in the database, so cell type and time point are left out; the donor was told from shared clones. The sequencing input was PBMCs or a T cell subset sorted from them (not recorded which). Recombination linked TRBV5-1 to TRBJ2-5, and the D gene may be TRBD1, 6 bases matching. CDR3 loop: CASSPRQEETQYF. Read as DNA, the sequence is TGCGCCAGCAGCCCTCGACAGGAAGAGACCCAGTACTTC.